This entry is about one T cell receptor (beta chain). Here immunoSEQ multiplex PCR was the method, and the copy in TCRdb shows in-frame clones only, minus some. The sample lists 800,000 to 1,200,000 clones, around 82% occurring once. This record comes from a study of shared clonotypes between healthy human individuals. This CDR3 contains 16 residues. J gave up 3 bases and V 6 bases, and 10 bases lay outside the gene matches. Germline CDR1 reads MDHEN; CDR2 reads SYDVKM. The sample taken for sequencing was memory CD4+ T cells from PBMCs. The subset is: CD45RA-negative fraction. The TCR was taken from a man aged 18 to 29 in good health. Some clones in this sample may be carry-over from other donors' samples. This sequence joins TRBV28 and TRBJ2-7, with 11 positions matching TRBD2. The CDR3 region is CASRGTSGTLGYEQYF. CDR3 in DNA: TGTGCCAGCAGAGGGACTAGCGGAACCTTAGGCTACGAGCAGTACTTC.